Presented here are 20 T cell receptor beta chains from one specimen sequenced in a study of shared clonotypes between healthy human individuals. Sequencing used immunoSEQ multiplex PCR; TCRdb keeps in-frame clones, though not all of them. Of some 450,000 clones listed, 77% are singletons. Sequencing was performed on PBMCs. The origin of the receptors is a woman in her thirties or forties in good health. Some clones in this sample may be carry-over from other donors' samples.

The CDR3 DNA reads TGTGCCAGCAGTAACCCCAGAGGGGGCGGCTACGAGCAGTACTTC. As protein: CASSNPRGGGYEQYF. This rearrangement joins TRBV6-5 to TRBJ2-7; the match to TRBD1 covers 7 bases. Germline-derived CDR1 and CDR2 are MNHEY and SVGAGI. V shed 5 bases and J 3 bases; nucleotides not matched to a gene: 10. This CDR3 has 15 residues.

The V and J genes are TRBV7-9 and TRBJ2-1; 7 bases match TRBD1. The germline V gene encodes CDR1 SEHNR and CDR2 FQNEAQ (reference sequence). This CDR3 spans 13 amino acids. J was trimmed by 10 bases and V by 3 bases; bases with no gene match: 6. In DNA, the CDR3 is TGTGCCAGCAGCTTTGGTCAACAGGGGGAGCAGTTCTTC. Its translation is CASSFGQQGEQFF.

The V and J genes are TRBV6-1 and TRBJ1-5, with D possibly being TRBD1 (6 bases). This CDR3 contains 13 residues. The germline V and J ends were trimmed by 7 bases and 7 bases, with 14 bases remaining between them. Germline CDR1 MNHNS, CDR2 SASEGT. The CDR3 DNA reads as TGTGCCAGCAATTTGGGGGCACAACAGCCCCAGCATTTT. Its translation is CASNLGAQQPQHF.

The chain carries TRBV7-3 and TRBJ2-2, with 7 bases that match TRBD2. CDR1 and CDR2 (germline): SGHTA, FQGTGA. J lost 5 bases, V lost 2 bases, and 5 bases had no gene match. The CDR3 spans 15 residues. CDR3 DNA: TGTGCCAGCAGCTTACTCGCGGGAGAGACCGGGGAGCTGTTTTTT. It specifies CASSLLAGETGELFF.

Comment on this clone: This probably arose from a read error, given a far larger clone one base away. J is TRBJ1-2 and V is TRBV4-2; D is uncertain. The CDR3 covers 13 residues. Germline V CDR1 and CDR2: LGHNA, YNFKEQ. As DNA, the CDR3 is TGTGCCAGCGGCCAAGAAGTCGGCTATGGCTACACCTTC. Translation gives CASGQEVGYGYTF.

This chain uses TRBV11-2 with TRBJ2-1; D gene ambiguous. Germline values: CDR1 SGHAT, CDR2 FQNNGV. Trimming took 0 bases from V and 4 from J, leaving 4 bases between them. The CDR3 is made up of 13 amino acids. Here the CDR3 reads CASSLDLYNEQFF. The CDR3 coding sequence is TGTGCCAGCAGCTTAGATTTGTACAATGAGCAGTTCTTC. The full variable domain, completed using reference TRBV11-2 and TRBJ2-1, is EAGVAQSPRYKIIEKRQSVAFWCNPISGHATLYWYQQILGQGPKLLIQFQNNGVVDDSQLPKDRFSAERLKGVDSTLKIQPAKLEDSAVYLCASSLDLYNEQFFGPGTRLTVL.

The table lists this clone with many counts. The J gene is TRBJ1-2, the V gene TRBV2, with a possible D match to TRBD1 (5 bases). With 5 bases removed from V and 0 bases from J, the gap between germline ends came to 19 bases. Germline V gives CDR1 SNHLY, CDR2 FYNNEI. The CDR3 runs 17 residues. The CDR3 loop is CASSKTWGGITNYGYTF. As DNA, the CDR3 is TGTGCCAGCAGTAAAACGTGGGGGGGAATCACTAACTATGGCTACACCTTC.

The gene calls are TRBV27 and TRBJ2-7, with D hard to call. CDR1 MNHEY and CDR2 SMNVEV come from the germline V gene (reference sequence). This CDR3 comprises 16 residues. Between the trimmed V and J ends, which lost 6 bases and 0 bases, there was a span of 18 bases. The CDR3 bases are TGTGCCAGCAGCGGAAATGATGGGTTCAGCTCCTACGAGCAGTACTTC. It encodes CASSGNDGFSSYEQYF.

This sequence joins TRBV19 and TRBJ2-2; tentatively, D is TRBD2 (7 bases). Germline CDR1 and CDR2: LNHDA and SQIVND (reference sequence). The CDR3 totals 15 residues. V was trimmed by 3 bases and J by 5 bases, leaving 13 bases between them. This CDR3 is CASSMGGGLTGELFF. The DNA of the CDR3 is TGTGCCAGTAGTATGGGCGGGGGCTTGACCGGGGAGCTGTTTTTT.

The chain combines TRBV9 with TRBJ1-2; 9 bases align to TRBD1. Germline V gene data show CDR1 as SGDLS and CDR2 as YYNGEE. The CDR3 loop spans 14 amino acids. The ends lost 2 bases at V and 4 bases at J; junction bases unmatched: 3. The CDR3 sequence is CASSVGQGLYGYTF. In nucleotides, the CDR3 is TGTGCCAGCAGCGTGGGACAGGGACTCTATGGCTACACCTTC.

V gene TRBV7-2 combines with J gene TRBJ2-1; 7 nucleotides match TRBD1. The CDR3 spans 16 residues. The germline gives CDR1 SGHTA, CDR2 FQGNSA. V was pared by 5 bases and J by 8 bases, with 15 bases of the junction left unmatched. The CDR3 loop reads CASSPQTGKKFDEQFF. CDR3 bases: TGTGCCAGCAGCCCTCAGACAGGGAAGAAGTTCGATGAGCAGTTCTTC.

A word on this clone: A far larger clone is a single base away, which makes a read error likely. The chain couples TRBV7-9 to TRBJ2-6; a possible D gene is TRBD1 (5 bases). Per germline, CDR1 SEHNR and CDR2 FQNEAQ (reference sequence). This CDR3 is 16 amino acids long. The CDR3 bases are TGTGCCAGCAGCTTAGGCTTGGGGTCTGGGGCCAACGCCCTGACTTTC. This sequence encodes CASSLGLGSGANALTF.

This chain joins TRBV28 and TRBJ2-1; D uncertain. Trimming took 10 bases from V and 7 from J, leaving 20 bases between them. From germline, CDR1 is MDHEN and CDR2 SYDVKM. The CDR3 has 14 residues. The CDR3 DNA is TGTGCCATCAAGCCCTCGTTGGGTACAAATGAGCAGTTCTTC. Encoded protein: CAIKPSLGTNEQFF.

About this clone itself: Just one base apart from a much larger clone, this may be a read error. Lacking the conserved final phenylalanine or tryptophan, this CDR3 likely reflects a read error. The chain employs TRBV18 and TRBJ1-1; D remains ambiguous. Germline lookup yields CDR1 KGHSH and CDR2 LQKENI. Deletions cut 0 bases from V and 4 bases from J, with 21 bases between. The CDR3 consists of 18 residues. The DNA of the CDR3 is TGTGCCAGCTCACCACCTCTAATCCTTACTACCTACCCCACTGAAGCTTTCATT. Residues: CASSPPLILTTYPTEAFI.

This chain links TRBV19 with TRBJ2-2; D is possibly TRBD2 (6 bases). The CDR3 is made up of 14 amino acids. Trimming left V 5 bases short and J 4 bases short, with 11 bases between. Germline CDR1 is LNHDA and CDR2 is SQIVND (reference sequence). The CDR3 is CASSVLEGTGELFF. The CDR3, as DNA: TGTGCCAGTAGTGTACTGGAGGGCACCGGGGAGCTGTTTTTT.

V and J are TRBV11-3 and TRBJ2-7; possibly TRBD1 for D (5 bases). Per the germline V gene, CDR1 is SGHNT and CDR2 is YENEEA. This CDR3 is built from 16 residues. Trimming cost V 5 bases and J 0 bases, with 17 bases left between them. CDR3 protein: CASSAGIGSGSYEQYF. The CDR3 coding sequence is TGTGCCAGCAGCGCAGGGATAGGGTCGGGCTCCTACGAGCAGTACTTC.

This rearrangement joins TRBV5-5 to TRBJ2-7; a possible D gene is TRBD1 (7 bases). Between the trimmed V and J ends, which lost 2 bases and 2 bases, there was a span of 14 bases. The CDR3 contains 15 residues. Germline V gene data show CDR1 as SGHKS and CDR2 as YYEKEE (reference sequence). CDR3 in amino acids: CASSFGGGAAYEQYF. The CDR3 DNA is TGTGCCAGCAGCTTCGGAGGGGGCGCCGCCTACGAGCAGTACTTC.

This clone was seen only once. A far larger clone is just one base off, so this is likely a read error. Distinct nucleotide sequences in the sample also encode this CDR3. The chain combines TRBV4-3 with TRBJ1-2; D perhaps matches TRBD1 (6 bases). Between the trimmed V and J ends, which lost 0 bases and 4 bases, there was a span of 18 bases. CDR3 size: 17 residues. Germline CDR1 reads LGHNA; CDR2 reads YSLEER. The CDR3 protein is CASSQDYREEGFYGYTF. The DNA for the CDR3 is TGCGCCAGCAGCCAAGACTACAGGGAAGAAGGGTTCTATGGCTACACCTTC.

The rearrangement uses TRBV27 and TRBJ1-2; the match to TRBD1 covers 10 bases. This CDR3 spans 14 amino acids. Trimming at V came to 5 bases and at J to 7 bases, leaving 7 bases not matched to a gene. The germline V gene encodes CDR1 MNHEY and CDR2 SMNVEV (reference sequence). The DNA for the CDR3 is TGTGCCAGCAGTCACGACAGGGGGCAGGGTGGCTACACCTTC. It translates to CASSHDRGQGGYTF.

The V gene is TRBV11-3, the J gene TRBJ1-3; D is undetermined. Germline CDR1 is SGHNT and CDR2 is YENEEA. The CDR3 sequence is 14 residues long. V lost 1 base, J lost 6 bases, and 10 bases lay in between. The CDR3 DNA is TGTGCCAGCAGCTTAGGGGCGGCAACAAACACCATATATTTT. Its translation is CASSLGAATNTIYF.